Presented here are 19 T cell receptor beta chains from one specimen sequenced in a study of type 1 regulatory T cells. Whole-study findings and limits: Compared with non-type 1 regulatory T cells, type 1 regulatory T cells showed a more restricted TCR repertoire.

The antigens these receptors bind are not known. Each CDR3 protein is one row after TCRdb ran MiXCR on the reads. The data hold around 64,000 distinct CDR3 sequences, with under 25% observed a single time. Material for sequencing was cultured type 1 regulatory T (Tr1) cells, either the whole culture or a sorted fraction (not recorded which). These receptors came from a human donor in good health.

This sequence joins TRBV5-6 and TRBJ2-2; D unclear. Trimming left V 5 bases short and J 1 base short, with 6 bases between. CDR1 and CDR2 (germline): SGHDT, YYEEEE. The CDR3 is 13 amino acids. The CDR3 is CASRDQNTGELFF. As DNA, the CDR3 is TGTGCCAGCAGGGACCAGAACACCGGGGAGCTGTTTTTT.

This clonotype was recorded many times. The CDR3 bases are TGCGCCAGCAGCTTGGGGCAGGGGATTCACAATGAGCAGTTCTTC. Encoded protein: CASSLGQGIHNEQFF. This chain joins TRBV5-1 and TRBJ2-1, with D perhaps matching TRBD1 (6 bases). The CDR3 covers 15 residues. Per germline, CDR1 SGHRS and CDR2 YFSETQ. V was pared by 0 bases and J by 5 bases, with 12 bases between.

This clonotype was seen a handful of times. CDR3: CASSVQGAGNTIYF. The CDR3 DNA reads as TGTGCCAGCAGCGTCCAGGGGGCTGGAAACACCATATATTTT. The chain carries TRBV7-9 and TRBJ1-3, with 7 bases lining up with TRBD1. The V and J ends lost 5 bases and 2 bases, in that order; junction bases with no gene match: 3. This CDR3 is built from 14 residues. Germline V gene lookup returns CDR1 SEHNR and CDR2 FQNEAQ (reference sequence).

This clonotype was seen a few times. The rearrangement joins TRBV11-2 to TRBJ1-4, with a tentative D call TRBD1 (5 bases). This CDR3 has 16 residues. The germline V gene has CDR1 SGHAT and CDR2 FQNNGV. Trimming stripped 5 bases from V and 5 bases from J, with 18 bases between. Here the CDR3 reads CASSTRGLQSNEKLFF. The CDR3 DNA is TGTGCCAGCAGCACTCGGGGACTTCAAAGCAATGAAAAACTGTTTTTT. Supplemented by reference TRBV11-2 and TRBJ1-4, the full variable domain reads EAGVAQSPRYKIIEKRQSVAFWCNPISGHATLYWYQQILGQGPKLLIQFQNNGVVDDSQLPKDRFSAERLKGVDSTLKIQPAKLEDSAVYLCASSTRGLQSNEKLFFGSGTQLSVL.

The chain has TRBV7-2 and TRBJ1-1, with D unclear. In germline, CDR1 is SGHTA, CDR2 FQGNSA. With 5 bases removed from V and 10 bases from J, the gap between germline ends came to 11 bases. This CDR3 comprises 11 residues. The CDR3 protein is CASSPTVGAFF. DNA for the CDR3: TGTGCCAGCAGCCCGACCGTCGGAGCTTTCTTT.

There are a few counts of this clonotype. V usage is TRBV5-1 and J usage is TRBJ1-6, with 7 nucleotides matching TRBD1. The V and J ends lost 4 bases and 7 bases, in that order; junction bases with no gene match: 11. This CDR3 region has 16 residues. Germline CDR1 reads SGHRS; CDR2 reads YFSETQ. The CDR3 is CASSVNGQVENSPLHF. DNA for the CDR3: TGCGCCAGCAGCGTCAACGGACAGGTAGAGAATTCACCCCTCCACTTT.

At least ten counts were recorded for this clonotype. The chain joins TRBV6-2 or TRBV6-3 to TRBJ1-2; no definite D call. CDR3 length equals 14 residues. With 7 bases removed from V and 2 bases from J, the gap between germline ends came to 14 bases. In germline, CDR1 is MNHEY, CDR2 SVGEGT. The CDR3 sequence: CASMGGGRNYGYTF. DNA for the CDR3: TGTGCCAGCATGGGCGGCGGACGAAACTATGGCTACACCTTC.

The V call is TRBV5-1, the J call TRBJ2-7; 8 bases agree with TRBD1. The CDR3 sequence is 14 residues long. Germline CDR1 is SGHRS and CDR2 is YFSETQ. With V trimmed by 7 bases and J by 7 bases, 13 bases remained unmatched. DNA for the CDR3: TGCGCCAGCGGAGGAACGGACAGGGCCAGGGAGCAGTACTTC. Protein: CASGGTDRAREQYF.

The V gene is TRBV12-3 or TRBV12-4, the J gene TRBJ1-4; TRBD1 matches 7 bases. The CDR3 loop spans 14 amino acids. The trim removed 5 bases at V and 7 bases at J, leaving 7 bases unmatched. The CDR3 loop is CASSNRGSSEKLFF. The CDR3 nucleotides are TGTGCCAGCAGTAACAGGGGATCCAGTGAAAAACTGTTTTTT.

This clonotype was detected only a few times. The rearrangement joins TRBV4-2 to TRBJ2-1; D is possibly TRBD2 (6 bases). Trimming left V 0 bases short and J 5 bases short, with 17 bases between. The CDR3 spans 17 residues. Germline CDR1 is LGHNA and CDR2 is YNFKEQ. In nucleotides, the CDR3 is TGTGCCAGCAGCCAAGATCCCACTAGCATGGGAGACAATGAGCAGTTCTTC. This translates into CASSQDPTSMGDNEQFF.

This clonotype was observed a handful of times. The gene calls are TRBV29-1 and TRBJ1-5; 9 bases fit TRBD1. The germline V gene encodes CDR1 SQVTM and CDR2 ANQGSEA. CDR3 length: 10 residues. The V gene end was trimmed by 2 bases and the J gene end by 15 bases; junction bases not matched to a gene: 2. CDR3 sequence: CSVENRGRHF. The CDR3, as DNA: TGCAGCGTTGAAAACAGGGGGCGGCATTTT.

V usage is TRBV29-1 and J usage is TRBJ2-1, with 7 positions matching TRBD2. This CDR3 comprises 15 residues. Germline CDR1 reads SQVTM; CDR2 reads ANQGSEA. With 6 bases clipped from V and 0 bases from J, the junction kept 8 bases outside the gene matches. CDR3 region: CSVLIGGSSYNEQFF. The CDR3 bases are TGCAGCGTCCTCATTGGCGGGAGCTCCTACAATGAGCAGTTCTTC.

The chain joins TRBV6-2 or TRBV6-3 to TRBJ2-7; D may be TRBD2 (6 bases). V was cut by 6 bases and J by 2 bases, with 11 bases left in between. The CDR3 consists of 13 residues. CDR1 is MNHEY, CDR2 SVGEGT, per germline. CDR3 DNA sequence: TGTGCCAGCAGCAAAGAGCGGGCCTACGAGCAGTACTTC. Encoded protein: CASSKERAYEQYF.

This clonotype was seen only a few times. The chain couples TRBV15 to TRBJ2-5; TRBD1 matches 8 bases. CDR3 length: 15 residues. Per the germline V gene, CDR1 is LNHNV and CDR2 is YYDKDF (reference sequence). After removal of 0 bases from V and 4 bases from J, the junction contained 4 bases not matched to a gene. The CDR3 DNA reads TGTGCCACCAGCAGAGATTTCAGGGGGCTAGAGACCCAGTACTTC. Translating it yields CATSRDFRGLETQYF. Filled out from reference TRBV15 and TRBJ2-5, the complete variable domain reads DAMVIQNPRYQVTQFGKPVTLSCSQTLNHNVMYWYQQKSSQAPKLLFHYYDKDFNNEADTPDNFQSRRPNTSFCFLDIRSPGLGDTAMYLCATSRDFRGLETQYFGPGTRLLVL.

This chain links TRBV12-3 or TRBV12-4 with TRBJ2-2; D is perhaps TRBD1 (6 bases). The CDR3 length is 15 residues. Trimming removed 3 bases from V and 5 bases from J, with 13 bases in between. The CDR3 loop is CASSFRQGMTGELFF. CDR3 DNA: TGTGCCAGCAGTTTTAGGCAGGGGATGACCGGGGAGCTGTTTTTT.

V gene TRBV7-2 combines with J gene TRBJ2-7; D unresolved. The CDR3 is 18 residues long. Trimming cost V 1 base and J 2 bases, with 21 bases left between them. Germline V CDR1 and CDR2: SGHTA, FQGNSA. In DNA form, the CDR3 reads TGTGCCAGCAGCTTAGAGAGGCCCCGGGTAGGGTACGCCTACGAGCAGTACTTC. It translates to CASSLERPRVGYAYEQYF.

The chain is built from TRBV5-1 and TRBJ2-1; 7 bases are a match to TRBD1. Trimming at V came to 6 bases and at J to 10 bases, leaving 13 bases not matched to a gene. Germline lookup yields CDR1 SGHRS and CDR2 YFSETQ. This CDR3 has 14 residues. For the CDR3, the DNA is TGCGCCAGCAACCCGAAGGGGGCGGGCGGCGAGCAGTTCTTC. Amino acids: CASNPKGAGGEQFF.

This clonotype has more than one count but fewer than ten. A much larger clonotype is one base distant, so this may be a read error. The CDR3 region has the DNA TGCAGTGCTAGACTAGCGGGAGAAGAGACCCAGTACTTC. Translating gives CSARLAGEETQYF. The V and J genes are TRBV20-1 and TRBJ2-5; 10 bases are a match to TRBD2. CDR3 size: 13 residues. Germline V gene sequence: CDR1 DFQATT, CDR2 SNEGSKA (reference sequence). V trimming: 2 bases; J trimming: 3 bases; junction bases outside the gene matches: 0.

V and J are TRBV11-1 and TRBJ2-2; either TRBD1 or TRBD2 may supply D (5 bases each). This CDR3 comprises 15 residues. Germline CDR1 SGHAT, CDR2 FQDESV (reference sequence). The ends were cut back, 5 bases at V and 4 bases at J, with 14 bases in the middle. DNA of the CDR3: TGTGCCAGCAGCCTATCGGGACGGACCACCGGGGAGCTGTTTTTT. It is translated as CASSLSGRTTGELFF.